The rows below give T cell receptor beta chains drawn from one sample of a study of blood T cell repertoires in COVID-19. Generated by immunoSEQ multiplex PCR, the TCRdb table keeps only in-frame clones and is missing some. The sample contains 300,000 to 400,000 clones, 88% of which appear only once. The specimen sequenced was PBMCs or T cells enriched from blood (not recorded which). The receptors derive from a woman in her late teens or twenties who had recovered from COVID-19. Both conserved end residues are part of each CDR3. The order of the fields is D gene, clone size, J gene, V gene, CDR3 DNA, CDR3 protein. A D gene is named only where the DNA matches it firmly. Part of the rows lack a size; the others show once, few, many or a class for expanded clones.

d_call: TRBD1; clone_size: -; j_call: TRBJ2-5; v_call: TRBV5-1; cdr3_nt: TGCGCCAGCAGCTTGGGGTCAGGACAGGGCTCAGAGACCCAGTACTTC; cdr3_aa: CASSLGSGQGSETQYF
d_call: -; clone_size: -; j_call: TRBJ1-1; v_call: TRBV30; cdr3_nt: TGTGCCTGGAGTGTACTCAGGGGAAACACTGAAGCTTTCTTT; cdr3_aa: CAWSVLRGNTEAFF
d_call: TRBD1; clone_size: -; j_call: TRBJ1-2; v_call: TRBV28; cdr3_nt: TGTGCCAGCAACTTTGGGGGACAGGGTCATGGCTACACCTTC; cdr3_aa: CASNFGGQGHGYTF
d_call: TRBD1; clone_size: once; j_call: TRBJ2-7; v_call: TRBV7-6; cdr3_nt: TGTGCCAGCAGCTTAGAGAGCAGGGGGCGTGAGCAGTACTTC; cdr3_aa: CASSLESRGREQYF
d_call: TRBD2; clone_size: -; j_call: TRBJ2-3; v_call: TRBV28; cdr3_nt: TGTGCCACCCTTAGCGGGGGTACGCAGTATTTT; cdr3_aa: CATLSGGTQYF
d_call: -; clone_size: -; j_call: TRBJ2-1; v_call: TRBV6-6; cdr3_nt: TGTGCCAGCACTACGGGAACTCTCTACAATGAGCAGTTCTTC; cdr3_aa: CASTTGTLYNEQFF
d_call: TRBD1; clone_size: -; j_call: TRBJ1-1; v_call: TRBV5-4; cdr3_nt: TGTGCCAGCAGCTTAACCCCGGGACAGGGGGCCACTGAAGCTTTCTTT; cdr3_aa: CASSLTPGQGATEAFF
d_call: TRBD1; clone_size: -; j_call: TRBJ1-2; v_call: TRBV10-3; cdr3_nt: TGTGCCATCAGTACTACCGGGACAGGGCCCTATGGCTACACCTTC; cdr3_aa: CAISTTGTGPYGYTF
d_call: TRBD2; clone_size: -; j_call: TRBJ2-5; v_call: TRBV4-1; cdr3_nt: TGCGCCAGCAGCCAAGCGACTAGCGGGAGACTAACCCAGTACTTC; cdr3_aa: CASSQATSGRLTQYF
d_call: TRBD1; clone_size: -; j_call: TRBJ2-7; v_call: TRBV10-2; cdr3_nt: TGCGCCAGCAGTCCCAGGACAGGGGCCTACGAGCAGTACTTC; cdr3_aa: CASSPRTGAYEQYF
d_call: -; clone_size: once; j_call: TRBJ2-7; v_call: TRBV4-1; cdr3_nt: TGCGCCAGCAGCACAACAACCAACGAGCAGTACTTC; cdr3_aa: CASSTTTNEQYF
d_call: -; clone_size: -; j_call: TRBJ1-5; v_call: TRBV6-5; cdr3_nt: TGTGCCAGCAGTTACAGGGAGGACCAGCCCCAGCATTTT; cdr3_aa: CASSYREDQPQHF
d_call: -; clone_size: -; j_call: TRBJ1-1; v_call: TRBV25-1; cdr3_nt: TGTGCCAGCAGTGACTTGGCTGGCACTGAAGCTTTCTTT; cdr3_aa: CASSDLAGTEAFF
d_call: -; clone_size: -; j_call: TRBJ1-1; v_call: TRBV7-3; cdr3_nt: TGTGCCAGCAGGAGATCCGGAGACACTGAAGCTTTCTTT; cdr3_aa: CASRRSGDTEAFF
d_call: -; clone_size: -; j_call: TRBJ1-1; v_call: TRBV27; cdr3_nt: TGTGCCACCCTCCGGGGGTCAGGGATGGGCACTGAAGCTTTCTTT; cdr3_aa: CATLRGSGMGTEAFF
d_call: -; clone_size: -; j_call: TRBJ2-3; v_call: TRBV11-2; cdr3_nt: TGTGCCAGCAGCTTAGCCCCTAGAGTCACGCAGTATTTT; cdr3_aa: CASSLAPRVTQYF
d_call: TRBD2; clone_size: -; j_call: TRBJ2-1; v_call: TRBV11-2; cdr3_nt: TGTGCCAGCAGCTTAGCCGCCTCCGGACTAGCGGCCACAAATGAGCAGTTCTTC; cdr3_aa: CASSLAASGLAATNEQFF
d_call: TRBD2; clone_size: -; j_call: TRBJ2-7; v_call: TRBV5-4; cdr3_nt: TGTGCCAGCAGCAGCGTCACGGGGGGGGACTACGAGCAGTACTTC; cdr3_aa: CASSSVTGGDYEQYF